The rows below give T cell receptor beta chains drawn from one sample of a study of patients and donors after allogeneic stem cell transplantation. TCRdb recomputed calls from the RT-PCR reads with MiXCR, one row per CDR3 protein. Of about 960,000 distinct CDR3 sequences listed, about 20% are singletons. Sequencing was carried out using blood, either unsorted or a sorted T cell fraction (not recorded which). Receptor source: a human donor who was either an allogeneic HSCT recipient or a stem cell or donor lymphocyte infusion donor (not recorded which). It is not recorded whose cells these are; they may come from a transplant donor. Both conserved end residues are part of each CDR3. Each record gives: V gene, J gene, clone size, D gene, CDR3 protein, CDR3 DNA. D genes are given only for firm matches. Expanded clones are given a class, and other clones once, few, many or no size at all.

>TRBV5-1|TRBJ1-2|few|.
CASSLAGGRSYGYTF
TGCGCCAGCAGCTTGGCCGGGGGAAGAAGCTATGGCTACACCTTC
>TRBV29-1|TRBJ2-3|many|TRBD2
CSAMFVGLHEDTQYF
TGCAGCGCTATGTTCGTGGGACTACATGAAGATACGCAGTATTTT
>TRBV11-2|TRBJ2-1|many|TRBD2
CASSNPSGGYNEQFF
TGTGCCAGCAGCAACCCTAGCGGGGGTTACAATGAGCAGTTCTTC
>TRBV12-3/TRBV12-4|TRBJ2-1|few|TRBD2
CASSPSGSVQFF
TGTGCCAGCAGCCCTAGCGGGAGTGTGCAGTTCTTC
>TRBV9|TRBJ2-5|few|TRBD2
CASSVRWGGQETQYF
TGTGCCAGCAGCGTACGGTGGGGGGGCCAAGAGACCCAGTACTTC
>TRBV27|TRBJ1-1|.|.
CASRSEAWGTEAFF
TGTGCCAGCAGAAGCGAAGCCTGGGGCACTGAAGCTTTCTTT
>TRBV9|TRBJ1-3|.|.
CASSVVDTTGNTIYF
TGTGCCAGCAGCGTAGTGGACACAACTGGAAACACCATATATTTT
>TRBV7-2|TRBJ2-4|.|.
CASSLAFSLSKNIQYF
TGTGCCAGCAGCTTAGCGTTCAGTCTCAGCAAAAACATTCAGTACTTC
>TRBV19|TRBJ2-5|.|TRBD2
CASSLPGLADQETQYF
TGTGCCAGTAGTTTGCCGGGACTAGCGGATCAAGAGACCCAGTACTTC
>TRBV4-1|TRBJ1-2|.|TRBD1
CASSQAGTGQLYGYTF
TGCGCCAGCAGCCAGGCCGGGACAGGTCAGCTCTATGGCTACACCTTC
>TRBV6-2/TRBV6-3|TRBJ1-5|few|TRBD1
CASSTGTGSGNQPQHF
TGTGCCAGCAGCACCGGGACAGGGTCCGGCAATCAGCCCCAGCATTTT
>TRBV9|TRBJ2-1|.|TRBD2
CASSVDLAAYNEQFF
TGTGCCAGCAGCGTAGATCTAGCGGCCTACAATGAGCAGTTCTTC
>TRBV5-6|TRBJ2-1|few|.
CASSKGLVYNEQFF
TGTGCCAGCAGCAAGGGACTGGTCTACAATGAGCAGTTCTTC
>TRBV9|TRBJ2-3|.|TRBD2
CASSVASAGGLADTQYF
TGTGCCAGCAGCGTAGCCTCAGCGGGGGGGCTAGCAGATACGCAGTATTTT
>TRBV27|TRBJ2-7|few|TRBD2
CASSSYGLAGAEQYF
TGTGCCAGCAGTTCCTACGGACTAGCGGGGGCCGAGCAGTACTTC
>TRBV21-1|TRBJ1-5|few|.
CASSAALGQPQHF
TGTGCCAGCAGCGCAGCCCTGGGTCAGCCCCAGCATTTT
>TRBV4-2|TRBJ2-5|many|.
CASSQEGGRTGLFVEETQYF
TGTGCCAGCAGCCAAGAAGGGGGGAGAACGGGACTATTCGTCGAAGAGACCCAGTACTTC
>TRBV7-7|TRBJ2-5|.|.
CASSYGGGQEYQETQYF
TGTGCTAGCAGCTACGGGGGGGGACAGGAGTACCAAGAGACCCAGTACTTC
>TRBV12-3/TRBV12-4|TRBJ2-3|many|TRBD2
CASSPMGGTFTDTQYF
TGTGCCAGCAGCCCAATGGGGGGGACTTTCACAGATACGCAGTATTTT
>TRBV9|TRBJ2-5|.|.
CASSVDSGAGETQYF
TGTGCCAGCAGCGTAGATTCAGGGGCTGGAGAGACCCAGTACTTC
>TRBV27|TRBJ1-2|.|.
CASSLWGPYDGNGYTF
TGTGCCAGCAGTTTATGGGGACCCTACGACGGGAATGGCTACACCTTC
>TRBV4-1|TRBJ2-5|.|.
CASSQAVRAETQYF
TGCGCCAGCAGCCAAGCCGTCAGGGCAGAGACCCAGTACTTC
>TRBV4-2|TRBJ1-1|.|.
CASSQATGLNTEAFF
TGTGCCAGCAGCCAAGCGACAGGCTTGAACACTGAAGCTTTCTTT
>TRBV2|TRBJ2-2|.|.
CAVEGGYNTGELFF
TGTGCCGTCGAGGGCGGGTATAACACCGGGGAGCTGTTTTTT
>TRBV2|TRBJ1-5|few|.
CASSERSLVVRHF
TGTGCCAGCAGTGAGCGATCCCTTGTAGTCCGGCATTTT
>TRBV4-2|TRBJ2-5|.|.
CASSRRLGQETQYF
TGTGCCAGCAGCCGTAGACTGGGGCAAGAGACCCAGTACTTC
>TRBV4-3|TRBJ2-7|.|.
CASSQEPGLSYEQYF
TGCGCCAGCAGCCAAGAGCCAGGCCTCTCCTACGAGCAGTACTTC
>TRBV29-1|TRBJ2-3|.|.
CSVGGHLTDTQYF
TGCAGCGTTGGGGGGCACCTCACAGATACGCAGTATTTT
>TRBV10-3|TRBJ2-7|many|TRBD1
CAIMGTGSEQYF
TGTGCCATCATGGGGACAGGGAGCGAGCAGTACTTC
>TRBV7-3|TRBJ2-6|.|.
CASSPGVGANVLTF
TGTGCCAGCAGCCCAGGGGTTGGGGCCAACGTCCTGACTTTC
>TRBV29-1|TRBJ2-1|few|TRBD2
CSTSPGTSAYNEQFF
TGCAGCACCAGCCCTGGGACTAGCGCCTACAATGAGCAGTTCTTC
>TRBV9|TRBJ2-7|.|.
CASSEGSGAHEQYF
TGTGCCAGCAGCGAGGGGAGTGGGGCCCACGAGCAGTACTTC
>TRBV5-6|TRBJ2-2|few|TRBD1
CASSLEGGADTGELFF
TGTGCCAGCAGCTTGGAAGGGGGCGCCGACACCGGGGAGCTGTTTTTT
>TRBV2|TRBJ2-3|few|TRBD2
CASSEGWSSGVDTQYF
TGTGCCAGCAGTGAGGGATGGTCTAGCGGGGTTGATACGCAGTATTTT
>TRBV7-9|TRBJ2-1|few|.
CASRSRGTTPPEQFF
TGTGCCAGCAGATCCCGCGGGACCACCCCTCCTGAGCAGTTCTTC
>TRBV9|TRBJ2-1|.|.
CASSVVGRGDEQFF
TGTGCCAGCAGCGTAGTCGGCAGGGGCGATGAGCAGTTCTTC
>TRBV5-1|TRBJ1-3|few|.
CASSLDRRIPGNTIYF
TGCGCCAGCAGCTTGGACAGGAGGATTCCTGGAAACACCATATATTTT